The rows below give T cell receptor beta chains drawn from one sample of a study of T cell responses to AZD1222 COVID-19 vaccine. Some clones are missing from TCRdb's copy, which holds only in-frame ones; the method was immunoSEQ multiplex PCR. The sample has around 120,000 clones; roughly nine tenths are singletons. This specimen consisted of peripheral blood, obtained on day 0 of AZD1222 vaccination. The receptors originated from an adult in good health. Each CDR3 is given with its conserved first and last residue. Each record gives: CDR3 DNA, CDR3 protein, clone size, D gene, J gene, V gene. A D gene is named only where the DNA matches it firmly. Size values are once, few and many counts, or a class for expanded clones, and some rows have none.

TGTGCCAGCAGCCCAGGAAACACCAACATGAACACTGAAGCTTTCTTT,CASSPGNTNMNTEAFF,.,.,TRBJ1-1,TRBV4-2
TGTGCCAGCAGCTTCGACAGGGCTGTGCGGGGGGCCTCCTACGAGCAGTACTTC,CASSFDRAVRGASYEQYF,once,.,TRBJ2-7,TRBV2
TGCAGCGTTGAAGTGGGACAGCATTACAATGAGCAGTTCTTC,CSVEVGQHYNEQFF,.,TRBD1,TRBJ2-1,TRBV29-1
TGTGCCAGCAGTTCCACAGGGACCGGGGAAGGTAACTACACCTTC,CASSSTGTGEGNYTF,.,.,TRBJ1-2,TRBV28
TGTGCCACCAGAGGTGAGACATTCGCTAATGAAAAACTGTTTTTT,CATRGETFANEKLFF,.,.,TRBJ1-4,TRBV24-1
TGTGCCAGCAGTTCACGGGGGGAATGGGCCAACGTCCTGACTTTC,CASSSRGEWANVLTF,.,TRBD2,TRBJ2-6,TRBV27
TGTGCCAGCAGTCGTCAGACAGGGTCGGGAAACACCATATATTTT,CASSRQTGSGNTIYF,.,TRBD1,TRBJ1-3,TRBV6-5
TGTGCCAGCAGCTCTTTACAGGGGACGGGGGGAAACACTGAAGCTTTCTTT,CASSSLQGTGGNTEAFF,.,TRBD1,TRBJ1-1,TRBV13
TGTGCCAGCAGCGCATGGGACGGAGAGACCCAGTACTTC,CASSAWDGETQYF,.,.,TRBJ2-5,TRBV12-3/TRBV12-4
TGTGCCAGCAGTTTATCGGCCCCCTGGATCGGGTCCTACGAGCAGTACTTC,CASSLSAPWIGSYEQYF,.,.,TRBJ2-7,TRBV27
TGTGCCAGCAGCTTATCAGGGACAGGGGACGAAAAACTGTTTTTT,CASSLSGTGDEKLFF,.,TRBD1,TRBJ1-4,TRBV11-2
TGTGCCAGTAGGAGGGGTCGGGGGACTGAAGCTTTCTTT,CASRRGRGTEAFF,.,.,TRBJ1-1,TRBV6-5
TGCGCCAGCAGCTTGGACCCCACCTACGAGCAGTACTTC,CASSLDPTYEQYF,.,.,TRBJ2-7,TRBV5-1
TGTGCCAGCAGCCCCCGGGACTTTACCTACGAGCAGTACTTC,CASSPRDFTYEQYF,.,.,TRBJ2-7,TRBV7-9
TGTGCCAGCTTATCTCCAGCGCCTTCCTACGAGCAGTACTTC,CASLSPAPSYEQYF,.,.,TRBJ2-7,TRBV6-5
TGTGCCAGCAGCCTAGGGACTAGCGGGAACTACGAGCAGTACTTC,CASSLGTSGNYEQYF,.,TRBD2,TRBJ2-7,TRBV7-7